This T cell receptor beta chain originates from a study of shared clonotypes between healthy human individuals. The study, taken as a whole, reports: Naive subsets usually exceeded memory subsets in estimated richness.

Regarding this clone: The antigen remains unidentified. The identical CDR3 is also encoded by other nucleotide sequences in the sample.

Repertoires were generated with immunoSEQ multiplex PCR, while TCRdb's copy carries only in-frame clones and drops some. The sample includes a few million clones, approximately 90% seen only once; the top ten take 0.11% to 0.15%. Germline CDR1 is SQVTM and CDR2 is ANQGSEA. The V and J ends lost 5 bases and 6 bases, in that order; junction bases with no gene match: 5. The CDR3 runs 15 residues. The donors, healthy adults who were HIV-negative, had experienced no recent acute infections or vaccinations. All participating donors were Caucasian adults from Nashville, Tennessee. CD4+ cells underwent separation, giving CD45RA+ naive and CD45RA-negative memory subsets.

The chain links TRBV29-1 to TRBJ2-3; 16 nucleotides match TRBD2. Sequenced input: naive CD4+ T cells sorted from blood. Subset given: CD45RA+ positively selected. The sequence derives from a man aged 18 to 29 in good health. The CDR3 DNA reads TGCAGCGTTCTCGGGACTAGCGGGAGGGCTGATACGCAGTATTTT. Translating gives CSVLGTSGRADTQYF.